This T cell receptor (beta chain) came from a study of technical replicates of blood from several donors. The CDR3 spans 13 residues. Trimming took 0 bases from V and 5 from J, leaving 6 bases between them. Germline V gene lookup returns CDR1 MGHRA and CDR2 YSYEKL. The data were produced by immunoSEQ multiplex PCR, yet TCRdb's version contains in-frame clones alone and is incomplete. The sample contains tens of thousands of clones, around 92% of which appear only once. The sample comprised T cells isolated from PBMCs. The receptor was derived from a human donor in good health. The chain combines TRBV4-1 with TRBJ2-3; maybe TRBD1 (5 bases). The CDR3 spells CASSQDRGDTQYF. CDR3 in DNA: TGCGCCAGCAGCCAAGATAGGGGAGATACGCAGTATTTT.